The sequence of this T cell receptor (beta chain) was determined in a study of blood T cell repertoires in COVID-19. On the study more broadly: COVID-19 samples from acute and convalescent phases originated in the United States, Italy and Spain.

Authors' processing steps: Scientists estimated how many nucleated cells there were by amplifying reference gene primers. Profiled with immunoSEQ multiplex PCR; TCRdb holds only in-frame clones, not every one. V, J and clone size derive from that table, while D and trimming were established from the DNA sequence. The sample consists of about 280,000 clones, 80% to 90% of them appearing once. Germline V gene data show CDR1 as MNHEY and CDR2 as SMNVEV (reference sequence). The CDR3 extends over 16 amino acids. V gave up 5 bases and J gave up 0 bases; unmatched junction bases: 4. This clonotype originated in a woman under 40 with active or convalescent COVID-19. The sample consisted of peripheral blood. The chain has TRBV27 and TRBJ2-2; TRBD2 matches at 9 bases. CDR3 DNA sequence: TGTGCCAGCAGTCTCGGACTAGCGTCGAACACCGGGGAGCTGTTTTTT. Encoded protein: CASSLGLASNTGELFF.